A single sample is the source of the 16 T cell receptor beta chains below, sequenced in a study of blood T cells in healthy people across ages. Sample-barcoded 5' priming and a J-beta primer mix drove a second PCR of 7 to 11 cycles. TCRdb recomputed calls from the 5' RACE reads with MiXCR, one row per CDR3 protein. The data contain under 1,100,000 distinct CDR3 sequences, approximately 25% of them seen just once; the ten biggest clones take up less than 0.75%. These data were also reused for a study on T cells of mothers and their children.

The sample consisted of blood. Receptor source: a girl aged 2-15 years in good health.

The genes are TRBV19 and TRBJ2-1; D is ambiguous. CDR1 is LNHDA, CDR2 SQIVND, per germline (reference sequence). Trimming took off 6 bases at V and 0 bases at J, with 9 bases between the two ends. The CDR3 spans 14 residues. CDR3 coding DNA: TGTGCCAGTAGCCATGCCGGCTCCTACAATGAGCAGTTCTTC. Translated: CASSHAGSYNEQFF.

The V call is TRBV24-1, the J call TRBJ2-5, with a tentative D call TRBD2 (6 bases). The CDR3 runs 13 residues. The V end lost 9 bases, the J end lost 5 bases, and 15 bases lay between the germline ends. In germline, CDR1 is KGHDR, CDR2 SFDVKD. CDR3 loop: CATRDSGEETQYF. CDR3 nucleotide sequence: TGTGCCACCCGGGACTCCGGGGAGGAGACCCAGTACTTC.

This sequence joins TRBV7-2 and TRBJ1-1, with TRBD1 identical over 7 bases. The V and J ends lost 5 bases and 3 bases, in that order; junction bases with no gene match: 6. This CDR3 comprises 14 residues. Germline V lookup: CDR1 SGHTA, CDR2 FQGNSA. CDR3 amino acids: CASSLQGIDTEAFF. The CDR3 bases are TGTGCCAGCAGCCTACAGGGGATCGACACTGAAGCTTTCTTT. The full variable domain, in which reference TRBV7-2 and TRBJ1-1 provide the parts outside the CDR3, is GAGVSQSPSNKVTEKGKDVELRCDPISGHTALYWYRQSLGQGLEFLIYFQGNSAPDKSGLPSDRFSAERTGGSVSTLTIQRTQQEDSAVYLCASSLQGIDTEAFFGQGTRLTVV.

This clonotype appeared a few times. V and J are TRBV7-2 and TRBJ1-1; 8 bases are shared with TRBD1. The V gene end was trimmed by 5 bases and the J gene end by 4 bases; junction bases not matched to a gene: 12. The germline V gene has CDR1 SGHTA and CDR2 FQGNSA. The CDR3 has 16 residues. The CDR3 DNA reads as TGTGCCAGCAGCCCCAGGGGGCCCTGGACGGGCACTGAAGCTTTCTTT. Its protein product is CASSPRGPWTGTEAFF.

This rearrangement joins TRBV29-1 to TRBJ2-7; TRBD1 matches 10 bases. With 7 bases clipped from V and 5 bases from J, the junction kept 8 bases outside the gene matches. This CDR3 contains 13 residues. Germline V gene data show CDR1 as SQVTM and CDR2 as ANQGSEA. CDR3 DNA sequence: TGCAGCGCCGAAGTGGGGACAGGGGACGAGCAGTACTTC. Encoded protein: CSAEVGTGDEQYF.

V and J are TRBV6-5 and TRBJ1-2; TRBD1 matches 7 bases. Per the germline V gene, CDR1 is MNHEY and CDR2 is SVGAGI. There are 15 residues in the CDR3. Trimming took 2 bases from V and 6 from J; bases not matched to a gene: 9. CDR3 nucleotides: TGTGCCAGCAGTTACGACGCGACAGGGAGAAATGGCTACACCTTC. Protein: CASSYDATGRNGYTF.

This chain uses TRBV29-1 with TRBJ2-5, with 11 positions matching TRBD1. Germline V lookup: CDR1 SQVTM, CDR2 ANQGSEA. This CDR3 is 16 amino acids long. The V segment lost 4 bases and the J segment 1 base; nucleotides outside the gene matches: 8. This CDR3 is CSVVLGQGGVQETQYF. The CDR3 DNA reads TGCAGCGTTGTTTTGGGACAGGGGGGAGTCCAAGAGACCCAGTACTTC. The full variable domain, its missing parts supplied by reference TRBV29-1 and TRBJ2-5, is SAVISQKPSRDICQRGTSLTIQCQVDSQVTMMFWYRQQPGQSLTLIATANQGSEATYESGFVIDKFPISRPNLTFSTLTVSNMSPEDSSIYLCSVVLGQGGVQETQYFGPGTRLLVL.

This chain joins TRBV7-8 and TRBJ1-4; D uncertain. V shed 0 bases and J shed 9 bases, with 17 bases lying between them. In germline, CDR1 is SGHVS, CDR2 FQNEAQ. The CDR3 runs to 16 residues. The CDR3 spells CASSLAVAGEEKKLFF. CDR3 DNA: TGTGCCAGCAGCTTAGCGGTTGCGGGTGAGGAAAAAAAACTGTTTTTT. Full variable domain (rest looked up from reference TRBV7-8 and TRBJ1-4): GAGVSQSPRYKVAKRGQDVALRCDPISGHVSLFWYQQALGQGPEFLTYFQNEAQLDKSGLPSDRFFAERPEGSVSTLKIQRTQQEDSAVYLCASSLAVAGEEKKLFFGSGTQLSVL.

This clonotype was counted a few times. J is TRBJ1-4 and V is TRBV29-1; D is unresolved. The V gene lost 4 bases and the J gene lost 4 bases, with 10 bases spanning the gap. The CDR3 extends over 13 amino acids. From germline, CDR1 is SQVTM and CDR2 ANQGSEA. CDR3 amino acids: CSVGFRNNEKLFF. CDR3 sequence (DNA): TGCAGCGTTGGGTTCCGGAATAATGAAAAACTGTTTTTT.

The rearrangement uses TRBV28 and TRBJ2-3, with 7 bases aligning to TRBD1. V was pared by 3 bases and J by 6 bases, with 15 bases of the junction left unmatched. The length of the CDR3 is 17 residues. The germline V gene has CDR1 MDHEN and CDR2 SYDVKM. The CDR3 loop is CASSFADRVTIRDTQYF. The CDR3 DNA reads TGTGCCAGCAGTTTTGCTGACAGGGTAACAATAAGGGATACGCAGTATTTT.

Notes on this clonotype: As the CDR3 is not closed by the conserved phenylalanine or tryptophan, this likely results from a read error. This sequence joins TRBV9 and TRBJ2-7, with D possibly matching TRBD2 (6 bases). The CDR3 spans 14 residues. V was shortened by 0 bases and J by 5 bases, with 12 bases between the two germline ends. Germline CDR1 SGDLS, CDR2 YYNGEE. CDR3 sequence: CASSVDSSDHEQYL. CDR3 DNA sequence: TGTGCCAGCAGCGTAGATTCTAGCGACCACGAGCAGTACCTC.

The chain is built from TRBV18 and TRBJ1-2; D may be TRBD1 (6 bases). The CDR3 contains 15 residues. Deletions cut 0 bases from V and 4 bases from J, with 12 bases between. Germline CDR1 is KGHSH and CDR2 is LQKENI. CDR3 residues: CASSPPLGGGYGYTF. DNA for the CDR3: TGTGCCAGCTCACCACCTTTGGGGGGCGGCTATGGCTACACCTTC.

A remark on this clonotype: The junction and the germline gene differ at one end; a read error may be behind it. The V and J genes are TRBV19 and TRBJ2-4; unclear D gene. In germline, CDR1 is LNHDA, CDR2 SQIVND (reference sequence). There are 14 residues in the CDR3. For the CDR3, the DNA is TGTGCCAGTAGTTTAGAGAGGGCCAAAAACATTCAGTACTTC. Its protein product is CASSLERAKNIQYF.

V is TRBV4-2 and J is TRBJ1-4; D is ambiguous. Germline V gene sequence: CDR1 LGHNA, CDR2 YNFKEQ. The CDR3 is 14 amino acids. With 1 base removed from V and 6 bases from J, the gap between germline ends came to 9 bases. CDR3 residues: CASSQGGGDEKLFF. CDR3 nucleotide sequence: TGTGCCAGCAGCCAAGGGGGTGGGGATGAAAAACTGTTTTTT.

The rearrangement links TRBV20-1 to TRBJ1-2; D may be TRBD1 (5 bases). CDR3 size: 13 residues. Germline V gene sequence: CDR1 DFQATT, CDR2 SNEGSKA (reference sequence). V was cut by 3 bases and J by 4 bases, with 12 bases left in between. The CDR3 nucleotides are TGCAGTGCTAGTATGCAGGGAGGCTATGGCTACACCTTC. As protein: CSASMQGGYGYTF.

J is TRBJ2-5 and V is TRBV7-2; possible D gene TRBD2, 5 bases. V lost 5 bases and J 5 bases, leaving 12 bases between the germline ends. CDR1 SGHTA and CDR2 FQGNSA come from the germline V gene. CDR3 length equals 13 residues. The CDR3 sequence is CASSGGVAETQYF. The CDR3 DNA reads as TGTGCCAGCAGCGGAGGAGTAGCCGAGACCCAGTACTTC.